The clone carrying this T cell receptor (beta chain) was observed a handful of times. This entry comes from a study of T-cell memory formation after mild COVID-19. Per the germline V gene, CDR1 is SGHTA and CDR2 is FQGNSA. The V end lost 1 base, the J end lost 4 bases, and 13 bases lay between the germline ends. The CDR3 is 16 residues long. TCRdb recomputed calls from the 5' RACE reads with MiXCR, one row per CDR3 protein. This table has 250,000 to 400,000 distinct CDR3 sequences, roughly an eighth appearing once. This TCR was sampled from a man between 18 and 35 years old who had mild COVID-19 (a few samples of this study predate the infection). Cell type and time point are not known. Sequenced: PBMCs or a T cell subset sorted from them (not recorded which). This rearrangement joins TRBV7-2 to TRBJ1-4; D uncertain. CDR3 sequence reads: CASSLVAGNINEKLFF. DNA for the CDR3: TGTGCCAGCAGCTTAGTGGCGGGGAACATTAATGAAAAACTGTTTTTT. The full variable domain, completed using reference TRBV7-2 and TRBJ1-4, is GAGVSQSPSNKVTEKGKDVELRCDPISGHTALYWYRQSLGQGLEFLIYFQGNSAPDKSGLPSDRFSAERTGGSVSTLTIQRTQQEDSAVYLCASSLVAGNINEKLFFGSGTQLSVL.